This T cell receptor (beta chain) was sequenced in a study of T-cell reconstitution after alpha-beta-depleted transplantation in children. Study-level points and caveats: At around two months after transplant, the alpha-beta T cells were reportedly derived from several hundred expanded clones that came from non-depleted graft cells. Newly produced T cells mostly provided counts and TCRbeta diversity after one year, as hyperexpanded clones declined. Surviving thymic progenitors and recipient T cells were the source of high TCRbeta diversity at day 60 in some patients.

The CDR3 has 16 residues. V dropped 5 bases and J dropped 8; count of bases not matched to a gene: 10. There are a few counts of this clonotype. Its antigen is undetermined. Unique molecular identifiers were incorporated into the prepared TCRbeta library. TCRdb passed the PCR reads through MiXCR, listing each CDR3 protein once. The sample includes about 100,000 distinct CDR3 sequences, approximately 6% seen only once; the top ten take 5.5% to 7%. This TCR was recovered from a female patient between 2 and 15 years old who had a stem cell transplant for Fanconi anemia, so the T cells may come from the graft donor. Sequences were derived from PBMCs, mostly from graft donor cells, sampled 60 days after TCRalphabeta/CD19-depleted stem cell transplant. The rearrangement uses TRBV12-3 or TRBV12-4 and TRBJ2-1, with 12 nucleotides matching TRBD1. The CDR3, as DNA: TGTGCCAGCAGTCCCCCGGGACAGGGGGCGATATATGAGCAGTTCTTC. This translates into CASSPPGQGAIYEQFF.